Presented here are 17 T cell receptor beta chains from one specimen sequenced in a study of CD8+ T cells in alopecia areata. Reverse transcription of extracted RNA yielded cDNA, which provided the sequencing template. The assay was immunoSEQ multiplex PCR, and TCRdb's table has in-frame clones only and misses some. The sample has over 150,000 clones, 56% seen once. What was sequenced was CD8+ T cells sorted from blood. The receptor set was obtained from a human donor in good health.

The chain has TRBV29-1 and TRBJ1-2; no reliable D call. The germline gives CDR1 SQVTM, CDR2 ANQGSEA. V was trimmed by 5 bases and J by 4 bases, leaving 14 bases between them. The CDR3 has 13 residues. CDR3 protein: CSVYGGGLYGYTF. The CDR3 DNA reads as TGCAGCGTTTACGGAGGAGGACTCTATGGCTACACCTTC.

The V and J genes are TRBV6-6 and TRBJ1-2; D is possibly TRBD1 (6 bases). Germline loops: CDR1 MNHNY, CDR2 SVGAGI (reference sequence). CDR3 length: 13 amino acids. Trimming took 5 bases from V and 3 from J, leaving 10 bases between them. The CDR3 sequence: CASSHRDYYGYTF. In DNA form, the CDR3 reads TGTGCCAGCAGTCACAGGGATTACTATGGCTACACCTTC.

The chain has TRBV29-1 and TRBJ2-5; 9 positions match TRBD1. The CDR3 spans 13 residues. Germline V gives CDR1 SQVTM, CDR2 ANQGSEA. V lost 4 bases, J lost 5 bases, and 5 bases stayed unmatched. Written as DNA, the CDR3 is TGCAGCGTTGTGGGACAGGGTTTGGAGACCCAGTACTTC. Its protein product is CSVVGQGLETQYF.

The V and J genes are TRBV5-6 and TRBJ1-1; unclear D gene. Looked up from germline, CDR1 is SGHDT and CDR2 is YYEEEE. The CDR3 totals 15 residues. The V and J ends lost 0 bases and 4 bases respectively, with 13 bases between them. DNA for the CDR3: TGTGCCAGCAGCTTGGCTTCGCGGGCGCCCACTGAAGCTTTCTTT. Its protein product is CASSLASRAPTEAFF.

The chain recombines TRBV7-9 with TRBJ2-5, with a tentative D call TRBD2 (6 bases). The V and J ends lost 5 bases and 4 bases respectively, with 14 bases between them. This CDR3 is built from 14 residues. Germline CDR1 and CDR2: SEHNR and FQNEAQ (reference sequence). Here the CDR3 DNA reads TGTGCCAGCAGCCCCGAAGGAGGGCTAGAGACCCAGTACTTC. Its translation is CASSPEGGLETQYF.

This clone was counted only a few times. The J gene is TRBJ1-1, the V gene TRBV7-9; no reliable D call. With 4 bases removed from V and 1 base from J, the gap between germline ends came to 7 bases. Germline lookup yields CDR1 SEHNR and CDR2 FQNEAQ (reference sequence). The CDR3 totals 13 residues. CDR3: CASSSDQNTEAFF. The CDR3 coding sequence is TGTGCCAGCAGCTCTGACCAGAACACTGAAGCTTTCTTT.

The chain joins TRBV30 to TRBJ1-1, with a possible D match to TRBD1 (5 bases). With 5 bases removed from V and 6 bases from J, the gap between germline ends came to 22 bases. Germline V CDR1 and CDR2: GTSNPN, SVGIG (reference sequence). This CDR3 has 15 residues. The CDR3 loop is CAWLRTGSRGSEAFF. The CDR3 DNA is TGTGCCTGGCTACGGACCGGGAGTAGGGGCTCTGAAGCTTTCTTT. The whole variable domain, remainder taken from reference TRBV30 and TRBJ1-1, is SQTIHQWPATLVQPVGSPLSLECTVEGTSNPNLYWYRQAAGRGLQLLFYSVGIGQISSEVPQNLSASRPQDRQFILSSKKLLLSDSGFYLCAWLRTGSRGSEAFFGQGTRLTVV.

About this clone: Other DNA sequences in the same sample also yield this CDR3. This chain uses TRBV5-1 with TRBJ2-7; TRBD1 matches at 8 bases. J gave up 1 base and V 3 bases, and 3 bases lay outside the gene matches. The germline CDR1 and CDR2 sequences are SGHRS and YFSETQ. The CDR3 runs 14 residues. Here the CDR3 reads CASSSGTGSYEQYF. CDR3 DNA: TGCGCCAGCAGCTCCGGGACAGGTTCCTACGAGCAGTACTTC.

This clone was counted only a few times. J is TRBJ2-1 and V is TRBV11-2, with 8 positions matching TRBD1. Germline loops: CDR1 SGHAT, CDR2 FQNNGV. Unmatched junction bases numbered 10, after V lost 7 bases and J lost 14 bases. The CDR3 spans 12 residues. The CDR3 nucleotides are TGTGCCAGCACCTCAGGTCGGACAGGGAAGTTCTTC. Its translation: CASTSGRTGKFF.

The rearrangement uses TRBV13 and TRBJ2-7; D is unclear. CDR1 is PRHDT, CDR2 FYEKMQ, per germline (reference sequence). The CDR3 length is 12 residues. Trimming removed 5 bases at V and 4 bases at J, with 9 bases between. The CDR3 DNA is TGTGCCAGCAGCCCCGACAATTACGAGCAGTACTTC. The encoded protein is CASSPDNYEQYF.

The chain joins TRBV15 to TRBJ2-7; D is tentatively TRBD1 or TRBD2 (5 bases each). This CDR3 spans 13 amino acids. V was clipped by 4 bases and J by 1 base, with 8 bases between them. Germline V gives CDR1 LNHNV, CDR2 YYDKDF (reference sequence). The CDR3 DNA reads TGTGCCACCAGCATTGGGGGATCCTACGAGCAGTACTTC. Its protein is CATSIGGSYEQYF.

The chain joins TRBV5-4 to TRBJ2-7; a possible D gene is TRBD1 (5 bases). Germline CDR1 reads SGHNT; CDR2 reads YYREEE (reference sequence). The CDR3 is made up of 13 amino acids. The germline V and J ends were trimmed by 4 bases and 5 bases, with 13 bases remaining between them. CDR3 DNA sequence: TGTGCCAGCAGCGTTCCACAGGCGAACGAGCAGTACTTC. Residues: CASSVPQANEQYF.

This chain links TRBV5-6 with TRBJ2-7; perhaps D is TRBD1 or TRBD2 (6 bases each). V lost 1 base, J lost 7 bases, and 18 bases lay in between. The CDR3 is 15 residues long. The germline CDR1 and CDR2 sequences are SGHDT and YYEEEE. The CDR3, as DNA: TGTGCCAGCAGCTTGCTTACGGGGGCCGTATGGGAGCAGTACTTC. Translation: CASSLLTGAVWEQYF.

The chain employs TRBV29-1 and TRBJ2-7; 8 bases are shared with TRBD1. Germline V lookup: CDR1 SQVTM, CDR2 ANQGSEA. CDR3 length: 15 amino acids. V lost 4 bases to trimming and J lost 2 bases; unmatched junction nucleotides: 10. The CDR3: CSVVIPGQVAYEQYF. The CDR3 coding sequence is TGCAGCGTTGTCATACCGGGACAGGTAGCCTACGAGCAGTACTTC.

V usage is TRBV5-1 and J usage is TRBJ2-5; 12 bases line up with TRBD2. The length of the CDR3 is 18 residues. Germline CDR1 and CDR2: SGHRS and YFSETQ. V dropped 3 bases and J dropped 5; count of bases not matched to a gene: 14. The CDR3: CASSSLTSGGPMGETQYF. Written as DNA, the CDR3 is TGCGCCAGCAGCTCCCTGACTAGCGGGGGCCCTATGGGGGAGACCCAGTACTTC.

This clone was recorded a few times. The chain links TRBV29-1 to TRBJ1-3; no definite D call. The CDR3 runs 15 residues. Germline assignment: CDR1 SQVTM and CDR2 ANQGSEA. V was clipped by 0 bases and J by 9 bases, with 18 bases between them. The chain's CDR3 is CSVEDHETGKGTIYF. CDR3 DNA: TGCAGCGTTGAAGATCACGAGACTGGGAAGGGCACCATATATTTT.

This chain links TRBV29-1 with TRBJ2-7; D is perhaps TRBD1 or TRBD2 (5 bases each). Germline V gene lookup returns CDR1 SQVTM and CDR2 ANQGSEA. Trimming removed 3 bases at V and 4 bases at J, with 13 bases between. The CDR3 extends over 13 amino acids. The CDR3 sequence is CSVELSGPYEQYF. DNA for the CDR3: TGCAGCGTTGAGTTATCGGGGCCATACGAGCAGTACTTC.